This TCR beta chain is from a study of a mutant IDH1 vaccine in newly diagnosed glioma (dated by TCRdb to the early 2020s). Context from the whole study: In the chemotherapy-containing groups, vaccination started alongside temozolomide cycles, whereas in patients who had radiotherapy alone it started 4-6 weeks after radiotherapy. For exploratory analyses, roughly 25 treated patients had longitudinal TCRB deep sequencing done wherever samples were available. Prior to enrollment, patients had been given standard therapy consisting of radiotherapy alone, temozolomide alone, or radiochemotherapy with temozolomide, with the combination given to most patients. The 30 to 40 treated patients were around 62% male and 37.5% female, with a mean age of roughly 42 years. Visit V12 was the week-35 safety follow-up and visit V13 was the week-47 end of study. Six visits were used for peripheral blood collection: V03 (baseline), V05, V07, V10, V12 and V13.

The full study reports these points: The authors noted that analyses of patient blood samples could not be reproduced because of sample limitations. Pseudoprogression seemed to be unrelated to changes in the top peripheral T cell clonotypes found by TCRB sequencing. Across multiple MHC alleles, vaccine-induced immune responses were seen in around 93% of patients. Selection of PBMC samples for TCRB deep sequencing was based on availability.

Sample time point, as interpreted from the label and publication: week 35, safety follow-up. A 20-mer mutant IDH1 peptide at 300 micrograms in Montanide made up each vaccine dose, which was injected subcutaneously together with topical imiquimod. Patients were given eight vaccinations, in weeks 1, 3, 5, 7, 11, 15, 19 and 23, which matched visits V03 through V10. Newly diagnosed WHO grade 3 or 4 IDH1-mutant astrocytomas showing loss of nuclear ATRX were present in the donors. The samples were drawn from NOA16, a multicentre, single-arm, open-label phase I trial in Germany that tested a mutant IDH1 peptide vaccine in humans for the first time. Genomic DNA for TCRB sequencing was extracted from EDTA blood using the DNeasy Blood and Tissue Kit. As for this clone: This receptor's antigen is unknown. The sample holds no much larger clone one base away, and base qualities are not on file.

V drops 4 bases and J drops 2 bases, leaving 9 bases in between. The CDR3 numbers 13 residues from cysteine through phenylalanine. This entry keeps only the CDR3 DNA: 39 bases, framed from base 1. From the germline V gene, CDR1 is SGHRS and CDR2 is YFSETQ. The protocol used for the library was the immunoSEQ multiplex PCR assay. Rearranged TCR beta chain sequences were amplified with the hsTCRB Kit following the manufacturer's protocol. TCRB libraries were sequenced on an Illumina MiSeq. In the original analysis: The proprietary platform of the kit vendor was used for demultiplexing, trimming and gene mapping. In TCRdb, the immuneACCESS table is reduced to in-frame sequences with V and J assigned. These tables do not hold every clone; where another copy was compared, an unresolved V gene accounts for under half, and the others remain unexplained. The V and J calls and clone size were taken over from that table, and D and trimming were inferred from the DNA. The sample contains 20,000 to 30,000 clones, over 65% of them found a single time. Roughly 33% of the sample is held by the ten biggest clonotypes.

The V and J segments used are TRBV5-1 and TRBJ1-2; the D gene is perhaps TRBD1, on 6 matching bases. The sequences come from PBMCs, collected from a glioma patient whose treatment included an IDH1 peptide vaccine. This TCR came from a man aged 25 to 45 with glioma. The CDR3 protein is CASSLGQNYGYTF. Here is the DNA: TGCGCCAGCAGCCTAGGACAGAACTATGGCTACACCTTC.